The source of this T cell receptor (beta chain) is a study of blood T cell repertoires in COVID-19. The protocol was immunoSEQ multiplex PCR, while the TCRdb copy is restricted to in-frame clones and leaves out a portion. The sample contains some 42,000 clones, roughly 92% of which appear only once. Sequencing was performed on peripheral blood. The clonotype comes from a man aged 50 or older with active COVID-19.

Here the CDR3 reads CASSSKHRGQETQYF. The CDR3 DNA sequence: TGTGCCAGCAGTTCGAAACATAGGGGCCAAGAGACCCAGTACTTC. V and J are TRBV27 and TRBJ2-5, with D possibly being TRBD1 (5 bases). The CDR3 has 15 amino acids. Germline CDR1 and CDR2: MNHEY and SMNVEV (reference sequence). Trimming took off 4 bases at V and 1 base at J, with 13 bases between the two ends.